This T cell receptor beta chain was profiled in a study of shared clonotypes between healthy human individuals. CDR1 is SGHNT and CDR2 is YYREEE in the germline V gene (reference sequence). The CDR3 is 15 residues long. With 4 bases removed from V and 8 bases from J, the gap between germline ends came to 18 bases. Participating donors were healthy, HIV-negative adults free of recent acute infections or vaccinations. CD4+ cell separation produced CD45RA+ naive and CD45RA-negative memory subsets. Profiling relied on immunoSEQ multiplex PCR, and the TCRdb table lists in-frame clones only, not all of them. The data show millions of clones, with more than 85% seen just once and roughly 0.36% held by the top ten.

Sample: naive CD4+ T cells from PBMCs. This sample's subset: CD45RA+ positively selected. The chain has TRBV5-4 and TRBJ1-4, with D maybe TRBD1 (5 bases). The sequence was obtained from a man younger than 35 in good health. Some clones in this sample may be carry-over from other donors' samples. The CDR3 protein is CASSPGGGDVEKLFF. CDR3 DNA sequence: TGTGCCAGCAGCCCCGGCGGGGGGGATGTCGAAAAACTGTTTTTT.